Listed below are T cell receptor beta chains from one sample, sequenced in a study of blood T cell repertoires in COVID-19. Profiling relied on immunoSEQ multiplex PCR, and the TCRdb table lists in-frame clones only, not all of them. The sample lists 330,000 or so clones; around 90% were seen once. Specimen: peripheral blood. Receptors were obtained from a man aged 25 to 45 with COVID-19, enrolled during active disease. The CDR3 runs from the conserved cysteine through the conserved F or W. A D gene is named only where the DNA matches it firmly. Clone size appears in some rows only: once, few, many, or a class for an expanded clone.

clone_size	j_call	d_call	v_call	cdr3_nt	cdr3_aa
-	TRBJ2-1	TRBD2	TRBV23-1	TGCGCCAGCACCACCCCCGAGACTAGCATTGGGCACAATGAGCAGTTCTTC	CASTTPETSIGHNEQFF
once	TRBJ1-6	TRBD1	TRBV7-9	TGTGCCAGCAGCCTTCGACAGGGTGGCTCCTATAATTCACCCCTCCACTTT	CASSLRQGGSYNSPLHF
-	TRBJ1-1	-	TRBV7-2	TGTGCCAGCAGCTACTCCATGAACACTGAAGCTTTCTTT	CASSYSMNTEAFF
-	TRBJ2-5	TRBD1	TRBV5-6	TGTGCCAGCAGCTGGGGACAGGGGGCTGGGGAGACCCAGTACTTC	CASSWGQGAGETQYF
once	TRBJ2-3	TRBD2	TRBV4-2	TGTGCCAGCAGCTACCGACTAGCGGGAGATGAGACAGATACGCAGTATTTT	CASSYRLAGDETDTQYF
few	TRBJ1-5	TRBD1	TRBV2	TGTGCCAGCAGTTTTATAGGGGGCGGATATTATCAGCCCCAGCATTTT	CASSFIGGGYYQPQHF
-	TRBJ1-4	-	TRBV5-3	TGTGCCAGAAGCTGCGGGACGGGGACCGGGAATGAAAAACTGTTTTTT	CARSCGTGTGNEKLFF
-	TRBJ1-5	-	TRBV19	TGTGCCAGTAGTAAGAACGGCATGAGGAGCAATCAGCCCCAGCATTTT	CASSKNGMRSNQPQHF
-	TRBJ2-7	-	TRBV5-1	TGCGCCAGCAGCTTGCGACGGGAAGGAGAGCAGTACTTC	CASSLRREGEQYF
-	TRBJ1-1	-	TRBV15	TGTGCCACCAGCAGAGAGGGGGGGCCTAGAACTGAAGCTTTCTTT	CATSREGGPRTEAFF
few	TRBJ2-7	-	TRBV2	TGTGCCAGCAGTGACTGGCAGTATACCCCCTACGAGCAGTACTTC	CASSDWQYTPYEQYF
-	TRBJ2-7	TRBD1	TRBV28	TGTGCCACTAAGACAGGGTCCTGGGTCGAGCAGTACTTC	CATKTGSWVEQYF
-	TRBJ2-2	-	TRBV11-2	TGTGCCAGCAGCTTAGCTCTCTACACCGGGGAGCTGTTTTTT	CASSLALYTGELFF
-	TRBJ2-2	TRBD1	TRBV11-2	TGTGCCAGCAGCTTCCCTAGGGGGCAAGGACAGGGGAACACCGGGGAGCTGTTTTTT	CASSFPRGQGQGNTGELFF
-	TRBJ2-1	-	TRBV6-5	TGTGCCAGCACAGGCCAAACCTACAATGAGCAGTTCTTC	CASTGQTYNEQFF
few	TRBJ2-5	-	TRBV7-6	TGTGCCAGCACCCCTTCTACGCCAGGAGAGACCCAGTACTTC	CASTPSTPGETQYF
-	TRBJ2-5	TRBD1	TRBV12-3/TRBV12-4	TGTGCCAGCAGCCCGGACAGGGCGGAGACCCAGTACTTC	CASSPDRAETQYF
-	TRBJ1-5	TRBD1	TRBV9	TGTGCCAGCAGCGTAGGACAGGGCATCAATCAGCCCCAGCATTTT	CASSVGQGINQPQHF
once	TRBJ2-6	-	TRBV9	TGTGCCAGCAGCGACGGGGGTACCTCTGGGGCCAACGTCCTGACTTTC	CASSDGGTSGANVLTF
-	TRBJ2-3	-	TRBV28	TGTGCCAGCAGTTTATCAGGGCTCACAGATACGCAGTATTTT	CASSLSGLTDTQYF
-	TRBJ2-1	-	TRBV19	TGTGCCAGTAGTATACAGGCGTCCCGGACCTACAATGAGCAGTTCTTC	CASSIQASRTYNEQFF
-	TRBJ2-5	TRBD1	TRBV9	TGTGCCAGCAGCGCGTACAGGGGAGAATTCCAAGAGACCCAGTACTTC	CASSAYRGEFQETQYF
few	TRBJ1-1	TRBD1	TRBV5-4	TGTGCCAGCAGCTTACGGACAGGAACGAACACTGAAGCTTTCTTT	CASSLRTGTNTEAFF
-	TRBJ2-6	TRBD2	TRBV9	TGTGCCAGCAGCGTAGTTAGCGGGAGGTCGTCTGGGGCCAACGTCCTGACTTTC	CASSVVSGRSSGANVLTF